This entry lists 31 T cell receptor beta chains sequenced from one sample in a study of shared clonotypes between healthy human individuals. The protocol was immunoSEQ multiplex PCR, while the TCRdb copy is restricted to in-frame clones and leaves out a portion. Of about 640,000 clones in the sample, about two thirds were seen once. The source material was memory CD4+ T cells sorted from blood. As for subset: CD45RA-negative fraction. All receptors come from a woman younger than 45 in good health.

A word on this clone: The same CDR3 also results from other DNA sequences found in this sample. The rearrangement links TRBV19 to TRBJ1-1, with D tentatively TRBD1 (6 bases). The CDR3 spans 13 residues. Germline lookup yields CDR1 LNHDA and CDR2 SQIVND (reference sequence). V was trimmed by 5 bases and J by 1 base, leaving 8 bases between them. The CDR3 sequence is CASSLRGNTEAFF. The CDR3 DNA reads as TGTGCCAGTAGTCTCAGGGGGAACACTGAAGCTTTCTTT. Supplemented by reference TRBV19 and TRBJ1-1, the full variable domain reads DGGITQSPKYLFRKEGQNVTLSCEQNLNHDAMYWYRQDPGQGLRLIYYSQIVNDFQKGDIAEGYSVSREKKESFPLTVTSAQKNPTAFYLCASSLRGNTEAFFGQGTRLTVV.

The chain carries TRBV2 and TRBJ2-7, with TRBD2 matching over 8 bases. The V and J ends lost 11 bases and 5 bases, in that order; junction bases with no gene match: 14. CDR1 and CDR2 (germline): SNHLY, FYNNEI. The CDR3 is 14 residues long. As DNA, the CDR3 is TGTGCCTCCGATCTAGCGGGCCCCGGGCACGAGCAGTACTTC. Translated, it gives CASDLAGPGHEQYF.

The rearrangement uses TRBV6-6 and TRBJ1-5, with unresolved D. The germline CDR1 and CDR2 sequences are MNHNY and SVGAGI (reference sequence). The CDR3 contains 13 residues. Trimming left V 0 bases short and J 3 bases short, with 3 bases between. CDR3 in amino acids: CASSYSPNQPQHF. CDR3 nucleotides: TGTGCCAGCAGTTACTCACCCAATCAGCCCCAGCATTTT.

This chain joins TRBV6-4 and TRBJ1-2; 7 positions agree with TRBD1. Germline V gene data show CDR1 as MRHNA and CDR2 as SNTAGT. J was trimmed by 3 bases and V by 5 bases; bases with no gene match: 6. The CDR3 runs to 14 residues. The CDR3 nucleotides are TGTGCCAGCAGTCCCGACAGGGAGGACTATGGCTACACCTTC. Its translation: CASSPDREDYGYTF.

This chain connects TRBV4-2 to TRBJ1-1, with TRBD1 matching 11 bases. Germline trimming cut 6 bases from V and 3 bases from J; bases unmatched to any gene: 6. The CDR3 has 15 amino acids. Germline V gives CDR1 LGHNA, CDR2 YNFKEQ. CDR3: CASRAGTGGDTEAFF. CDR3 bases: TGTGCCAGCAGAGCCGGGACAGGGGGTGACACTGAAGCTTTCTTT.

About this clone: The sample contains more than one DNA sequence encoding this CDR3. The chain links TRBV27 to TRBJ2-5, with TRBD1 identical over 9 bases. The J segment lost 5 bases and the V segment lost 5 bases, leaving 6 bases of the junction unmatched. The CDR3 is 14 amino acids. Germline CDR1 and CDR2: MNHEY and SMNVEV (reference sequence). The chain's CDR3 is CASSLNRGQETQYF. The DNA for the CDR3 is TGTGCCAGCAGTCTAAACAGGGGGCAGGAGACCCAGTACTTC.

This clone has more than one count but fewer than ten. This chain links TRBV18 with TRBJ2-5; D ambiguous. The V and J ends lost 1 base and 5 bases respectively, with 11 bases between them. This CDR3 has 14 residues. Germline V gene data show CDR1 as KGHSH and CDR2 as LQKENI. CDR3 sequence (DNA): TGTGCCAGCTCACCACTGCATTCCGGTGAGACCCAGTACTTC. Translating it yields CASSPLHSGETQYF.

The genes are TRBV11-3 and TRBJ2-7; D possibly corresponds to TRBD1 (6 bases). CDR1 and CDR2 (germline): SGHNT, YENEEA. This CDR3 contains 14 residues. Trimming pared 5 bases from V and 2 bases from J, leaving 13 bases between. The CDR3 sequence is CASSQGGGAYEQYF. The CDR3 nucleotides read TGTGCCAGCAGCCAAGGTGGGGGCGCCTACGAGCAGTACTTC.

In DNA form, the CDR3 reads TGTGCCAGCAGTTACTCGGGGACAAACACAAACATTCAGTACTTC. As protein: CASSYSGTNTNIQYF. This chain joins TRBV6-5 and TRBJ2-4; D possibly corresponds to TRBD1 (6 bases). Germline CDR1 reads MNHEY; CDR2 reads SVGAGI. This CDR3 is 15 amino acids long. Trimming pared 0 bases from V and 6 bases from J, leaving 12 bases between.

The chain combines TRBV18 with TRBJ1-1; D may be TRBD1 (5 bases). V lost 3 bases and J 4 bases, leaving 12 bases between the germline ends. This CDR3 is built from 14 residues. Germline CDR1 is KGHSH and CDR2 is LQKENI. The CDR3 here is CASSPFAGTTEAFF. CDR3 in DNA: TGTGCCAGCTCACCTTTCGCGGGGACCACTGAAGCTTTCTTT.

This clone was detected only a few times. The chain has TRBV6-5 and TRBJ2-6, with TRBD1 matching over 7 bases. V was pared by 4 bases and J by 2 bases, with 2 bases of the junction left unmatched. CDR1 and CDR2 from the germline V gene are MNHEY and SVGAGI. The CDR3 covers 15 residues. CDR3 sequence: CASSWGQPGANVLTF. In DNA, the CDR3 is TGTGCCAGCAGTTGGGGACAGCCTGGGGCCAACGTCCTGACTTTC.

The rearrangement links TRBV6-6 to TRBJ1-4; 7 bases agree with TRBD1. The junction had 5 bases not matched to a gene; V was cut back by 3 bases and J by 4 bases. The germline gives CDR1 MNHNY, CDR2 SVGAGI (reference sequence). This CDR3 has 15 residues. The CDR3, as DNA: TGTGCCAGCAGTTATTCCGGGACAGATAATGAAAAACTGTTTTTT. It is translated as CASSYSGTDNEKLFF.

The rearrangement joins TRBV19 to TRBJ1-5; weak D call: TRBD1 (5 bases). The germline V gene encodes CDR1 LNHDA and CDR2 SQIVND (reference sequence). CDR3 size: 14 residues. The V end lost 6 bases, the J end lost 1 base, and 10 bases lay between the germline ends. The CDR3 DNA reads as TGTGCCAGTAGGTTGGGACGGAGCAATCAGCCCCAGCATTTT. Translated: CASRLGRSNQPQHF.

The rearrangement links TRBV2 to TRBJ1-5; the match to TRBD1 covers 9 bases. With 6 bases clipped from V and 0 bases from J, the junction kept 3 bases outside the gene matches. CDR3 size: 15 residues. CDR1 SNHLY and CDR2 FYNNEI come from the germline V gene. CDR3 sequence (DNA): TGTGCCAGCAGGGGACAGGGATATAGCAATCAGCCCCAGCATTTT. This gives the protein CASRGQGYSNQPQHF.

The gene calls are TRBV7-2 and TRBJ2-7; D is uncertain. The CDR3 consists of 15 residues. The V and J ends lost 3 bases and 0 bases respectively, with 12 bases between them. Germline V gene sequence: CDR1 SGHTA, CDR2 FQGNSA. In DNA form, the CDR3 reads TGTGCCAGCAGCTTCGAGCCCACGAGCTCCTACGAGCAGTACTTC. It yields the protein CASSFEPTSSYEQYF.

This chain uses TRBV12-5 with TRBJ1-3; possible D gene TRBD1, 5 bases. Germline values: CDR1 LGHNT, CDR2 FRNRAP. The CDR3 spans 17 residues. Trimming pared 1 base from V and 0 bases from J, leaving 13 bases between. As DNA, the CDR3 is TGTGCTAGTGGTTTGGCGACAGAAAAGAGCTCTGGAAACACCATATATTTT. Its translation: CASGLATEKSSGNTIYF.

Comment on this clone: A junction end diverges from the germline sequence, so it may reflect a read error. The chain has TRBV19 and TRBJ2-3; perhaps TRBD2 as D (6 bases). The CDR3 consists of 13 residues. CDR1 and CDR2 (germline): LNHDA, SQIVND (reference sequence). CDR3 amino acids: CAGSRGSSDTQYF. The CDR3 bases are TGTGCCGGTAGCCGGGGGAGTTCAGATACGCAGTATTTT.

The chain's CDR3 is CASSSGTSGTSYNEQFF. CDR3 coding DNA: TGTGCCAGCAGTTCCGGGACTAGCGGGACCTCCTACAATGAGCAGTTCTTC. The rearrangement links TRBV28 to TRBJ2-1; 13 bases line up with TRBD2. Germline CDR1 reads MDHEN; CDR2 reads SYDVKM. Germline trimming cut 4 bases from V and 0 bases from J; bases unmatched to any gene: 3. The CDR3 loop spans 17 amino acids.

The CDR3 spells CASMWDSRNQPQHF. CDR3 nucleotide sequence: TGTGCCAGCATGTGGGACAGCCGCAATCAGCCCCAGCATTTT. The chain links TRBV6-6 to TRBJ1-5; TRBD1 agrees at 7 bases. Germline V lookup: CDR1 MNHNY, CDR2 SVGAGI (reference sequence). CDR3 size: 14 residues. V lost 7 bases and J lost 2; bases outside the gene matches: 5.

As to this clone: This may stem from a read error, because a much larger clone lies one nucleotide away. At the DNA level, this CDR3 is encoded by other sequences in the same sample as well. The V and J genes are TRBV5-1 and TRBJ2-1, with a possible D match to TRBD1 (5 bases). This CDR3 is built from 15 residues. V lost 3 bases, J lost 0 bases, and 10 bases lay in between. Germline V CDR1 and CDR2: SGHRS, YFSETQ. For the CDR3, the DNA is TGCGCCAGCAGCTCCGACAGCAGCTCCTACAATGAGCAGTTCTTC. Translated: CASSSDSSSYNEQFF.

This clone was recorded a few times. V gene TRBV29-1 combines with J gene TRBJ1-1; possible D gene TRBD1, 5 bases. The CDR3 contains 13 residues. From germline, CDR1 is SQVTM and CDR2 ANQGSEA. Trimming stripped 7 bases from V and 1 base from J, with 13 bases between. The DNA for the CDR3 is TGCAGCGCAGGACGACAGCCGAACACTGAAGCTTTCTTT. It yields the protein CSAGRQPNTEAFF.

This clone showed up just once. This rearrangement joins TRBV28 to TRBJ2-7, with D perhaps TRBD2 (5 bases). Trimming took off 6 bases at V and 2 bases at J, with 11 bases between the two ends. Germline values: CDR1 MDHEN, CDR2 SYDVKM. CDR3 size: 13 residues. In DNA form, the CDR3 reads TGTGCCAGCAGCCGAGCGGAGGCCTACGAGCAGTACTTC. Translated, it gives CASSRAEAYEQYF.

This sequence joins TRBV7-2 and TRBJ2-2; D may be TRBD2 (5 bases). This CDR3 has 13 amino acids. Trimming removed 8 bases at V and 1 base at J, with 8 bases between. Germline-derived CDR1 and CDR2 are SGHTA and FQGNSA. CDR3 DNA sequence: TGTGCCAGCCGGGGATTGAACACCGGGGAGCTGTTTTTT. Protein product: CASRGLNTGELFF.

The chain uses TRBV7-8 and TRBJ1-1; perhaps TRBD1 as D (5 bases). CDR1 and CDR2 (germline): SGHVS, FQNEAQ. The CDR3 length is 16 residues. V shed 0 bases and J shed 5 bases, with 16 bases lying between them. The chain's CDR3 is CASSLAGTGRRTEAFF. The CDR3 DNA is TGTGCCAGCAGCTTAGCGGGGACGGGACGGCGGACTGAAGCTTTCTTT. The complete variable domain, with remaining parts taken from reference TRBV7-8 and TRBJ1-1, reads GAGVSQSPRYKVAKRGQDVALRCDPISGHVSLFWYQQALGQGPEFLTYFQNEAQLDKSGLPSDRFFAERPEGSVSTLKIQRTQQEDSAVYLCASSLAGTGRRTEAFFGQGTRLTVV.

This clone was observed at least ten times. The chain recombines TRBV7-2 with TRBJ1-5, with D possibly TRBD1 on 5 matching bases. Trimming pared 4 bases from V and 5 bases from J, leaving 12 bases between. CDR1 is SGHTA, CDR2 FQGNSA, per germline. The CDR3 has 14 amino acids. CDR3 residues: CASSSLGGDQPQHF. CDR3 nucleotide sequence: TGTGCCAGCAGCTCCCTCGGGGGGGATCAGCCCCAGCATTTT.

The J gene is TRBJ1-5, the V gene TRBV28, with a tentative D call TRBD1 (5 bases). Deletions cut 5 bases from V and 6 bases from J, with 17 bases between. The CDR3 covers 15 residues. Germline V CDR1 and CDR2: MDHEN, SYDVKM. The CDR3: CASSLRGTSGQPQHF. As DNA, the CDR3 is TGTGCCAGCAGTCTTCGGGGGACTTCGGGTCAGCCCCAGCATTTT.

This chain joins TRBV11-1 and TRBJ2-1; D possibly corresponds to TRBD1 (6 bases). CDR1 is SGHAT, CDR2 FQDESV, per germline (reference sequence). V lost 5 bases to trimming and J lost 0 bases, with 8 bases between them. The CDR3 spans 14 residues. The DNA of the CDR3 is TGTGCCAGCAGCGGGGGCAGCTCCTACAATGAGCAGTTCTTC. Translating gives CASSGGSSYNEQFF.

The rearrangement uses TRBV5-4 and TRBJ1-2; 7 bases map to TRBD1. The V gene end was trimmed by 5 bases and the J gene end by 6 bases; junction bases not matched to a gene: 7. The germline V gene encodes CDR1 SGHNT and CDR2 YYREEE (reference sequence). This CDR3 has 13 residues. DNA for the CDR3: TGTGCCAGCAGGAAGACAGGGAACAATGGCTACACCTTC. Translating gives CASRKTGNNGYTF.

The genes are TRBV4-1 and TRBJ1-1, with no clear D. Trimming shortened V by 2 bases and J by 1 base, and 8 bases separated the two germline ends. The CDR3 runs 14 residues. Germline CDR1 is MGHRA and CDR2 is YSYEKL. DNA of the CDR3: TGCGCCAGCAGCCAACATCAAGAGAACACTGAAGCTTTCTTT. Amino acid sequence: CASSQHQENTEAFF.

The rearrangement uses TRBV18 and TRBJ1-2, with D possibly being TRBD1 (6 bases). The CDR3 runs to 16 residues. The germline CDR1 and CDR2 sequences are KGHSH and LQKENI. V was shortened by 2 bases and J by 8 bases, with 21 bases between the two germline ends. In DNA, the CDR3 is TGTGCCAGCTCACCAAGCGGGGGCGGGAACCGGAAGGGCTACACCTTC. Translated: CASSPSGGGNRKGYTF.

In this sample, this clone turned up a few times. The rearrangement uses TRBV5-1 and TRBJ1-2; 11 positions match TRBD1. V dropped 5 bases and J dropped 5; count of bases not matched to a gene: 5. Germline-derived CDR1 and CDR2 are SGHRS and YFSETQ. This CDR3 spans 14 amino acids. The CDR3 protein is CASSLGQGAYGYTF. In nucleotides, the CDR3 is TGCGCCAGCAGTCTTGGACAGGGGGCGTATGGCTACACCTTC.